This T cell receptor beta chain was profiled in a study of response to subunit inactivated influenza vaccine. In TCRdb, the RT-PCR reads were re-called with MiXCR into one record per CDR3 protein. The sample comprises about half a million distinct CDR3 sequences, 9.5% to 13% of which are singletons, and approximately 12% rests with the top ten. From germline, CDR1 is SGHTA and CDR2 FQGNSA. V lost 5 bases and J 2 bases, leaving 16 bases between the germline ends. This CDR3 contains 15 residues. The J gene is TRBJ2-7, the V gene TRBV7-2; weak D call: TRBD2 (5 bases). This material consisted of PBMCs from blood, taken 45 days after vaccination. The receptor's source is a middle-aged man who received an inactivated influenza vaccine. CDR3 coding DNA: TGTGCCAGCAGCCCCAACCCCGGGGTGACCTACGAGCAGTACTTC. Translation gives CASSPNPGVTYEQYF.